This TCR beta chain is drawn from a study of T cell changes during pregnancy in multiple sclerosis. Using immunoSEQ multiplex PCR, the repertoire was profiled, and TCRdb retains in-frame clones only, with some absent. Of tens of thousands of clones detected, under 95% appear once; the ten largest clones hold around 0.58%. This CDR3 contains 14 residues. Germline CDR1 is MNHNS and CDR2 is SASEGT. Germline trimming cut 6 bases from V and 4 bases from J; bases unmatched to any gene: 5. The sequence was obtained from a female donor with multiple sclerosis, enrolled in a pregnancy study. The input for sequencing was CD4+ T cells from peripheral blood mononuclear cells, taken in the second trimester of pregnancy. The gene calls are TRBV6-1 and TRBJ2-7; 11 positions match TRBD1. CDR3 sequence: CASRGGTGGYEQYF. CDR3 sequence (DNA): TGTGCCAGCAGGGGGGGGACAGGGGGGTACGAGCAGTACTTC.